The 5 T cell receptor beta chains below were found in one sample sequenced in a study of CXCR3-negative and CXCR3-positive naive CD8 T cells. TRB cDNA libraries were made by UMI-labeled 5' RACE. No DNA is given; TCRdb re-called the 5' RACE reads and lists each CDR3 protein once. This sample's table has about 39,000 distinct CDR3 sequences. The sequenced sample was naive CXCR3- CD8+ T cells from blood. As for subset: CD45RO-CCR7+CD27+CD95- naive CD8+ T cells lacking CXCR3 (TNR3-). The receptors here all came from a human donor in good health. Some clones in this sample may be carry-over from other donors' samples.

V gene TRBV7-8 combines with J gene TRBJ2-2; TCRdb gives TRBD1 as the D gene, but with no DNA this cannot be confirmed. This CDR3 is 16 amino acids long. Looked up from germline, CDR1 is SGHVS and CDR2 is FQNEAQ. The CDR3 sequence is CASSSPVGGGAGELFF.

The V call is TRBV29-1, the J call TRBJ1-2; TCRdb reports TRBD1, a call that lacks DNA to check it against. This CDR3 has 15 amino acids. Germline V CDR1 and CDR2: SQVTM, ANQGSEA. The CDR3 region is CSVERPGGGGNGYTF.

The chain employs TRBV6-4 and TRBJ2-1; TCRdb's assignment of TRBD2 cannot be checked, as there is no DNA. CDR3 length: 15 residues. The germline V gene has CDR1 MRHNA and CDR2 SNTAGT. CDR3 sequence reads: CASSASPTSSDEQFF.

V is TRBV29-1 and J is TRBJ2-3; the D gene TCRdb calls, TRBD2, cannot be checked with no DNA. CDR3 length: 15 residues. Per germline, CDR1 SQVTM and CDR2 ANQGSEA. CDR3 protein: CSVVPGTRFTDTQYF.

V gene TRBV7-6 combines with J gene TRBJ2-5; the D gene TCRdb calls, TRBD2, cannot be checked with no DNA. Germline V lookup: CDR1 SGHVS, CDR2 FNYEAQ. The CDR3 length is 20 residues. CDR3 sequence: CASSLGVEGTLAGDQETQYF. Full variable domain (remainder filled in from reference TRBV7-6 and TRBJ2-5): GAGVSQSPRYKVTKRGQDVALRCDPISGHVSLYWYRQALGQGPEFLTYFNYEAQQDKSGLPNDRFSAERPEGSISTLTIQRTEQRDSAMYRCASSLGVEGTLAGDQETQYFGPGTRLLVL.